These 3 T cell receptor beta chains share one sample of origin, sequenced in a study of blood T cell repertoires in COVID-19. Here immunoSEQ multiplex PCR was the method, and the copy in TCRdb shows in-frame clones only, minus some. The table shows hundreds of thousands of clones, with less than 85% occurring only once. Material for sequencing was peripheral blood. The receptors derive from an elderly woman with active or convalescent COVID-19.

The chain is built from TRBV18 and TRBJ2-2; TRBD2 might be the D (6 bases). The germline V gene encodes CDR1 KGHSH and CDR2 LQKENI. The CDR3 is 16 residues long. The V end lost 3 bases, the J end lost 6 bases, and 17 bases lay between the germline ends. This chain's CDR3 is CASSPNLASAAGELFF. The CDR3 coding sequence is TGTGCCAGCTCACCGAACCTGGCTAGCGCGGCCGGGGAGCTGTTTTTT.

CDR3 nucleotide sequence: TGTGCCAGCAGTTCCCAACTAGCCTTAGAGCAGTTCTTC. Translation gives CASSSQLALEQFF. The chain couples TRBV12-3 or TRBV12-4 to TRBJ2-1, with D possibly matching TRBD2 (6 bases). This CDR3 spans 13 amino acids. The V and J ends lost 4 bases and 10 bases respectively, with 14 bases between them.

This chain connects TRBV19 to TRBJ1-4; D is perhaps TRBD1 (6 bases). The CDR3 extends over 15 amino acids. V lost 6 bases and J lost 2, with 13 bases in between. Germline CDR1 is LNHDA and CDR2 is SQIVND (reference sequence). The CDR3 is CASRSSGVTNEKLFF. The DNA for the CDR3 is TGTGCCAGTAGGAGTTCAGGGGTGACTAATGAAAAACTGTTTTTT.